This section outlines one TCR beta chain sequence together with its context. This sample was included in a study of blood T cell repertoires in COVID-19. V dropped 5 bases and J dropped 4 bases, with 11 bases sitting between them. The CDR3 spans 13 residues. Germline V gene lookup returns CDR1 SGHNT and CDR2 YENEEA. Profiling relied on immunoSEQ multiplex PCR, and the TCRdb table lists in-frame clones only, not all of them. Among 150,000 to 200,000 clones, about 89% were seen once, and the ten largest hold approximately 2%. Material for sequencing was peripheral blood. This sequence was found in a young man who had recovered from COVID-19. The chain uses TRBV11-3 and TRBJ1-1; TRBD1 might be the D (5 bases). DNA of the CDR3: TGTGCCAGCAGCCTGTCTAGGGGCACTGAAGCTTTCTTT. Its translation: CASSLSRGTEAFF.